What follows are 13 T cell receptor beta chains derived from one specimen sequenced in a study of T cells in Graves' hyperthyroidism and ophthalmopathy. TCR beta CDR3 sequences were amplified from RNA transcripts. HTBI primers drove first-round RT-PCR of the TCR CDR3. TCRdb re-derived calls from the multiplex PCR reads in MiXCR, one entry per CDR3 protein. This table has about 530,000 distinct CDR3 sequences, about a sixth appearing once. The sequenced material came from blood. Every receptor here comes from a woman in her late teens or twenties with Graves' ophthalmopathy.

This clonotype showed up just a few times. This CDR3 fails to terminate in the conserved phenylalanine or tryptophan, so it likely reflects a read error. The chain employs TRBV12-3 or TRBV12-4 and TRBJ2-3; D is perhaps TRBD2 (5 bases). The CDR3 covers 15 residues. The V gene lost 6 bases and the J gene lost 1 base, with 14 bases spanning the gap. The CDR3 coding sequence is TGTGCCAGCAGGGTCAGCGGATTCGGCACAGATACGCAGTATTTA. Translating it yields CASRVSGFGTDTQYL.

This clonotype was observed at least ten times. The gene calls are TRBV11-2 and TRBJ2-5; D is ambiguous. This CDR3 has 14 amino acids. CDR1 and CDR2 from the germline V gene are SGHAT and FQNNGV. Trimming shortened V by 0 bases and J by 3 bases, and 8 bases separated the two germline ends. CDR3 amino acids: CASSLDGLEETQYF. DNA for the CDR3: TGTGCCAGCAGCTTAGACGGGCTGGAAGAGACCCAGTACTTC.

This chain links TRBV27 with TRBJ2-7; the D gene is possibly TRBD1 (6 bases). CDR3 size: 13 residues. Germline V gives CDR1 MNHEY, CDR2 SMNVEV (reference sequence). Trimming left V 6 bases short and J 3 bases short, with 12 bases between. This CDR3 reads CASRMTGHYEQYF. The CDR3 DNA reads as TGTGCCAGCAGAATGACAGGCCACTACGAGCAGTACTTC.

This clonotype has a handful of counts. The V call is TRBV7-3, the J call TRBJ2-2; a weak D match, TRBD2 (7 bases). V was pared by 5 bases and J by 2 bases, with 15 bases between. The CDR3 runs to 16 residues. Germline-derived CDR1 and CDR2 are SGHTA and FQGTGA. CDR3 residues: CASSVEGGVNTGELFF. In DNA, the CDR3 is TGTGCCAGCAGCGTAGAGGGGGGGGTAAACACCGGGGAGCTGTTTTTT.

This clonotype has more than one count but fewer than ten. The chain recombines TRBV6-2 or TRBV6-3 with TRBJ2-1, with 9 positions matching TRBD2. Looked up from germline, CDR1 is MNHEY and CDR2 is SVGEGT. There are 15 residues in the CDR3. V shed 2 bases and J 9 bases; nucleotides not matched to a gene: 8. The CDR3, as DNA: TGTGCCAGCAGTTACACCGGGACTAGCTCTAGTGAGCAGTTCTTC. Translating gives CASSYTGTSSSEQFF.

This clonotype was found a few times. The chain combines TRBV24-1 with TRBJ2-3, with a tentative D call TRBD1 (6 bases). Trimming left V 8 bases short and J 2 bases short, with 10 bases between. Germline V gene sequence: CDR1 KGHDR, CDR2 SFDVKD. CDR3 size: 13 residues. The CDR3, as DNA: TGTGCCACCATCAGGGGATACACAGATACGCAGTATTTT. Protein: CATIRGYTDTQYF.

This clonotype was seen once. This chain joins TRBV27 and TRBJ2-1; D possibly matches TRBD1 or TRBD2 (7 bases each). The CDR3 is 14 residues long. Per the germline V gene, CDR1 is MNHEY and CDR2 is SMNVEV (reference sequence). The germline V and J ends were trimmed by 1 base and 9 bases, with 13 bases remaining between them. The CDR3 region is CASSLLGQRGEQFF. CDR3 in DNA: TGTGCCAGCAGTTTATTGGGACAGCGGGGTGAGCAGTTCTTC.

DNA for the CDR3: TGTGCCAGCAGCCAAGAGACAAGGGCTACGGGGGGAGCTGAAGCTTTCTTT. The encoded protein is CASSQETRATGGAEAFF. This sequence joins TRBV4-2 and TRBJ1-1; a possible D gene is TRBD1 (5 bases). Germline values: CDR1 LGHNA, CDR2 YNFKEQ. V lost 0 bases to trimming and J lost 6 bases, with 20 bases between them. This CDR3 region has 17 residues.

This clonotype was detected many times. V and J are TRBV27 and TRBJ2-3; 13 positions agree with TRBD2. V gave up 3 bases and J gave up 4 bases; unmatched junction bases: 7. CDR3 length: 17 residues. The germline gives CDR1 MNHEY, CDR2 SMNVEV (reference sequence). The CDR3 region is CASSLKTSGRVADTQYF. For the CDR3, the DNA is TGTGCCAGCAGTTTGAAAACTAGCGGGAGGGTGGCAGATACGCAGTATTTT.

This clonotype turned up a few times. CDR3 bases: TGTGCCAGCAGCCTCCATCCTAGCCGGTCCTACAATGAGCAGTTCTTC. It codes for CASSLHPSRSYNEQFF. The chain is built from TRBV9 and TRBJ2-1, with a tentative D call TRBD2 (5 bases). Trimming removed 4 bases from V and 1 base from J, with 15 bases in between. In germline, CDR1 is SGDLS, CDR2 YYNGEE. The CDR3 sequence is 16 residues long.

This clonotype was picked up many times. This chain joins TRBV6-1 and TRBJ2-7, with TRBD1 matching 7 bases. Germline CDR1 MNHNS, CDR2 SASEGT. The CDR3 is 16 residues long. The J segment lost 0 bases and the V segment lost 5 bases, leaving 10 bases of the junction unmatched. CDR3 sequence reads: CASSMPRDSSSYEQYF. CDR3 in DNA: TGTGCCAGCAGTATGCCCCGGGACAGCAGCTCCTACGAGCAGTACTTC.

This clonotype turned up a few times. Because the CDR3's place on the DNA is in doubt, the DNA is left out and the CDR3 is given as listed by TCRdb. The V call is TRBV6-1, the J call TRBJ1-1. Inclusive of both ends, the CDR3 amounts to 13 amino acids. Germline CDR1 MNHNS, CDR2 SASEGT. The CDR3 protein is CASSPSTLSEAFF.

The chain is built from TRBV7-9 and TRBJ2-5, with TRBD2 matching 11 bases. The CDR3 has 14 amino acids. Germline CDR1 reads SEHNR; CDR2 reads FQNEAQ (reference sequence). V dropped 5 bases and J dropped 3; count of bases not matched to a gene: 2. The CDR3 protein is CASSTLAGEETQYF. CDR3 in DNA: TGTGCCAGCAGCACACTAGCGGGAGAAGAGACCCAGTACTTC.